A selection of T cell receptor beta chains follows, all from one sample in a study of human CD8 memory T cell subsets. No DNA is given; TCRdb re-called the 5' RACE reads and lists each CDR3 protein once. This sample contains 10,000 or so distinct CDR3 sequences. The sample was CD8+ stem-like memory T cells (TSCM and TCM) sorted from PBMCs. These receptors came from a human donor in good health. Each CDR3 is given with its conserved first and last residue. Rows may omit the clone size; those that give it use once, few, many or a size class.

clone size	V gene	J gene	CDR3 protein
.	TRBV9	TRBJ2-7	CASSVGTYSYEQYF
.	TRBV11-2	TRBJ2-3	CASSSWTDSADTQYF
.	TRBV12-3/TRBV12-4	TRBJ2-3	CASSLVGFHTQYF
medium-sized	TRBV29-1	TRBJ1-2	CSVEIQQTNYGYTF
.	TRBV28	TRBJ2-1	CASTGRVRNEQFF
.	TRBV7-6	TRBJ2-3	CASSTSGGVSTDTQYF
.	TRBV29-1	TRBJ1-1	CSDGTENTEAFF
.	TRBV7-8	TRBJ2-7	CASSPPNRDGYEQYF
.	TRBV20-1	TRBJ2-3	CSARDYRGEADTQYF
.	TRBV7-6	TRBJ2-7	CASSPGQGYHEQYF
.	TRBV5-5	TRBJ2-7	CASSLGRTAGQGIIYEQYF
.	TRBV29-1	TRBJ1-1	CSVEVVDRGSPNTEAFF
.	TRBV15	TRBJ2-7	CATSREGGQGSYEQYF
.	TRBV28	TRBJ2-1	CASSPGRGSSYNEQFF
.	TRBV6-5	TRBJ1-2	CASSPRWGFGYTF
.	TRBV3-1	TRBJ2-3	CASSQDRSGVDDTQYF
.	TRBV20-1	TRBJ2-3	CSAVAAITDTQYF
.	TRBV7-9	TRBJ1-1	CASSIAGGTEAFF
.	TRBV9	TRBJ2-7	CASSVSDYEQYF
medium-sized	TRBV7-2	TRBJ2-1	CASSLGGDYNEQFF
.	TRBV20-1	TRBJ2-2	CSASASGPFTGELFF
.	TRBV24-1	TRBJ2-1	CATGQGVSGEQFF
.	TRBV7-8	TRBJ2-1	CASSLGVGGTYNEQFF
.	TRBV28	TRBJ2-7	CASSSPGQIVSDSYEQYF
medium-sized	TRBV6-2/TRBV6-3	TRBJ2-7	CASSSIKGPSSYEQYF
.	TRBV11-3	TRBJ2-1	CASSLYDDYNEQFF
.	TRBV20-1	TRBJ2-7	CSAWERAGDSYEQYF
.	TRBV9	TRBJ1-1	CASSVGAGLGGTEAFF
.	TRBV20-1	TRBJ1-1	CSARQVDREIEAFF
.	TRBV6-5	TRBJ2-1	CASSYSGTAHEQFF
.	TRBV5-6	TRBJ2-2	CASSPGLNTGELFF
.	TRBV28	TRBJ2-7	CASSPSSRLIPEQYF
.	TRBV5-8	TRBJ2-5	CASSLIVETQYF
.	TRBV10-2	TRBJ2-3	CASRGLAGLTDTQYF
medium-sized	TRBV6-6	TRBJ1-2	CASSPDRASYTF
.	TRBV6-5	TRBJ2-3	CATKEGVGADTQYF
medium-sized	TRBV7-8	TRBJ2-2	CASSLRSTGELFF
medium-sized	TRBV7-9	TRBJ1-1	CASSLAPGQGFEAFF
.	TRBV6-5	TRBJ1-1	CASSYGGVRTEAFF
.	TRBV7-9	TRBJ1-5	CASSLSRGEPQHF
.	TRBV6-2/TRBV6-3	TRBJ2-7	CASAAVGGRNEQYF
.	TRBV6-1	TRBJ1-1	CASQGITEAFF
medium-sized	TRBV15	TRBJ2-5	CATSRDGVQETQYF
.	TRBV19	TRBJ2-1	CASRSSSNNEQFF
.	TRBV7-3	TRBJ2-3	CASSLRAGTDTQYF
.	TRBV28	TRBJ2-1	CASSPGLAGGRDYNEQFF
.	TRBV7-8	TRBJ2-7	CASSLRGGGSYEQYF
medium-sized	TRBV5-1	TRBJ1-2	CASSLNTPGYTF
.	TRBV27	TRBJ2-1	CASYPGVMGVNEQFF
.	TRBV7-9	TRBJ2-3	CASSTELAGGPVGTDTQYF
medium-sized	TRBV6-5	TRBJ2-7	CASSYTGQGAGYEQYF
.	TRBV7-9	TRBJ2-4	CASSLMMTDAQGNIQYF
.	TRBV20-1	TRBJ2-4	CSASGGTDPGNIQYF
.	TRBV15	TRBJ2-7	CATSRDRDRGKNEQYF